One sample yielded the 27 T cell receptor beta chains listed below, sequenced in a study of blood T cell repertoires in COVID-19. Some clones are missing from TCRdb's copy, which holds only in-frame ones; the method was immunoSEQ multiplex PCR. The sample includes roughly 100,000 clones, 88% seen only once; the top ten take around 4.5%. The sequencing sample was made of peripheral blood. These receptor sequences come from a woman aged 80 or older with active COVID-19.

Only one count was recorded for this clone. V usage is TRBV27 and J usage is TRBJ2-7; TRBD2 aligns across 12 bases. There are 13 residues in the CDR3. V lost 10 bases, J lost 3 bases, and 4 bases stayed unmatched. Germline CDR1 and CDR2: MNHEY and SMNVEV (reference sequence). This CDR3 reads CATKTSGSYEQYF. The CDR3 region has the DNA TGTGCCACCAAGACTAGCGGGAGCTACGAGCAGTACTTC.

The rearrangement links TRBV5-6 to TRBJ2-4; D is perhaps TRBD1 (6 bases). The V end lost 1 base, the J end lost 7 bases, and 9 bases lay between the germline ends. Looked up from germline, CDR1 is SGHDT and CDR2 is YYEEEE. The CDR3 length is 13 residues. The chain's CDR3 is CASSLFQGNIQYF. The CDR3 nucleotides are TGTGCCAGCAGCTTGTTCCAGGGGAACATTCAGTACTTC.

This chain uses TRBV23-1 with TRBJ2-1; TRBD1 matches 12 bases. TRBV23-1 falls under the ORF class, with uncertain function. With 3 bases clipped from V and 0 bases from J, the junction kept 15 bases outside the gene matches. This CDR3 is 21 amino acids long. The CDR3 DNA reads TGCGCCAGCAGTCAGCCCCGGGGGGACAGGGGGCACCCGAGCTCCTACAATGAGCAGTTCTTC. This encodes CASSQPRGDRGHPSSYNEQFF.

The CDR3 loop reads CASSPGGAGYNEQFF. CDR3 bases: TGTGCCAGCAGCCCAGGGGGCGCGGGCTACAATGAGCAGTTCTTC. The chain employs TRBV28 and TRBJ2-1; 8 bases are a match to TRBD1. V shed 6 bases, J shed 3 bases, and the junction held 7 bases outside the gene matches. The CDR3 has 15 residues. Germline V gene data show CDR1 as MDHEN and CDR2 as SYDVKM.

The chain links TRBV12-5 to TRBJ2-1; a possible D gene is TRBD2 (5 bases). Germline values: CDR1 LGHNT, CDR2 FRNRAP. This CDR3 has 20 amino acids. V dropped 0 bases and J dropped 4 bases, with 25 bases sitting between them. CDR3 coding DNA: TGTGCTAGTGGTTTGGTACTTTTTGGAAGAGGGAAGCGGATATACAATGAGCAGTTCTTC. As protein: CASGLVLFGRGKRIYNEQFF.

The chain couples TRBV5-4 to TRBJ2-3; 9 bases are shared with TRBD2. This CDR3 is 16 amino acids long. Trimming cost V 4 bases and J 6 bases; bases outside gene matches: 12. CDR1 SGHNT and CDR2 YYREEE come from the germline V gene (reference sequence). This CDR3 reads CASSRDAGGLTDTQYF. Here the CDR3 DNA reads TGTGCCAGCAGCCGTGACGCGGGAGGGCTTACGGATACGCAGTATTTT.

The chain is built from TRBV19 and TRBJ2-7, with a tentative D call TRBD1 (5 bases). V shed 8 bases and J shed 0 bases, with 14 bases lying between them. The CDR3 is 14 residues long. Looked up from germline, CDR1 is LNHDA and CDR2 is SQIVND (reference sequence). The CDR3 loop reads CASRATASSYEQYF. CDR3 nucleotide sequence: TGTGCCAGTCGCGCGACAGCGAGCTCCTACGAGCAGTACTTC.

DNA of the CDR3: TGTGCCAGCAGCTTACGAGGGAGGGCTAGCGAGCAGTACTTC. It yields the protein CASSLRGRASEQYF. The chain recombines TRBV7-3 with TRBJ2-7; TRBD2 matches 7 bases. J was trimmed by 6 bases and V by 2 bases; bases with no gene match: 7. Germline loops: CDR1 SGHTA, CDR2 FQGTGA. The CDR3 runs to 14 residues.

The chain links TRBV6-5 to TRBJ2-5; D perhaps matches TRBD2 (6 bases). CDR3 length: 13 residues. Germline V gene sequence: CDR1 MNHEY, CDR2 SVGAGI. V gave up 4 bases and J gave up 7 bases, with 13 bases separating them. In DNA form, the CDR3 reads TGTGCCAGCAGTTCCATAAGAGCGGGGACCCAGTACTTC. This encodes CASSSIRAGTQYF.

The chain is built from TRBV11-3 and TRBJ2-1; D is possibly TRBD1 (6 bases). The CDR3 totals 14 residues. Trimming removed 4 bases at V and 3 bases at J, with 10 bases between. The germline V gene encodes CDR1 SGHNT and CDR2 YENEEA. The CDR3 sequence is CASSSGAVYNEQFF. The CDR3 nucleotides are TGTGCCAGCAGCTCAGGGGCGGTCTACAATGAGCAGTTCTTC.

CDR3 DNA: TGTGCCAGCAGTCGCGGACAAAACTATGGCTACACCTTC. This codes for CASSRGQNYGYTF. The chain couples TRBV6-2 or TRBV6-3 to TRBJ1-2; D is possibly TRBD1 (5 bases). CDR1 is MNHEY and CDR2 is SVGEGT in the germline V gene. The CDR3 covers 13 residues. The germline V and J ends were trimmed by 5 bases and 2 bases, with 9 bases remaining between them.

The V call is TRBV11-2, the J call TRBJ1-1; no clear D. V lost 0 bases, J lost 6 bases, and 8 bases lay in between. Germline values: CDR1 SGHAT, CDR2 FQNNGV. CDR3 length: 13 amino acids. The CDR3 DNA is TGTGCCAGCAGCTTAGATCTCTCCTCTGAAGCTTTCTTT. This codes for CASSLDLSSEAFF.

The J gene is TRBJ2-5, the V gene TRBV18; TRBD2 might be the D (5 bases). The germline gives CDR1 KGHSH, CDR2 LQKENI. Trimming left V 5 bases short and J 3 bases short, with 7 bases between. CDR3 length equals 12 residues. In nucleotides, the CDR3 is TGTGCCAGCTCAGGGAGCGAAGAGACCCAGTACTTC. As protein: CASSGSEETQYF.

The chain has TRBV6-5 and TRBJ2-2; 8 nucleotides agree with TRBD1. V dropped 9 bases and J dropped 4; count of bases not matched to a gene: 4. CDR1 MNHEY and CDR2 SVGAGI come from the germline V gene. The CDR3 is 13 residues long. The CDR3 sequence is CASIQGVTGELFF. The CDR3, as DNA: TGTGCCAGTATACAGGGGGTCACCGGGGAGCTGTTTTTT.

The CDR3 protein is CASSQEAGARGYTF. CDR3 nucleotides: TGCGCCAGCAGCCAAGAGGCAGGGGCGCGGGGCTACACCTTC. The rearrangement uses TRBV4-3 and TRBJ1-2; possibly TRBD1 for D (6 bases). Trimming took 0 bases from V and 8 from J, leaving 13 bases between them. This CDR3 region has 14 residues. The germline gives CDR1 LGHNA, CDR2 YSLEER.

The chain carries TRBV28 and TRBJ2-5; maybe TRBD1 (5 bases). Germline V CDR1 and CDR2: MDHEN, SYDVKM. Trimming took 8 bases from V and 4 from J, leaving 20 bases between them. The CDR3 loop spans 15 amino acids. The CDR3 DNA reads TGTGCCAGCCACCGCGGCAGGGTAGTGTCAGAGACCCAGTACTTC. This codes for CASHRGRVVSETQYF.

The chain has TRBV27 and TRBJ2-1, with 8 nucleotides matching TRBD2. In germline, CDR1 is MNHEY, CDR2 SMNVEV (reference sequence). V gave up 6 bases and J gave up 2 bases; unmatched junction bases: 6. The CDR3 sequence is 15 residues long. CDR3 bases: TGTGCCAGCAGGATCCGGGGGGGGGCCTACAATGAGCAGTTCTTC. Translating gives CASRIRGGAYNEQFF.

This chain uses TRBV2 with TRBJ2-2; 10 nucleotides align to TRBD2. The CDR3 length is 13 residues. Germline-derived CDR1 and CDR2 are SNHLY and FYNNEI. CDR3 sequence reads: CASTSGRTGELFF. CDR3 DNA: TGTGCTTCGACTAGCGGGCGGACCGGGGAGCTGTTTTTT.

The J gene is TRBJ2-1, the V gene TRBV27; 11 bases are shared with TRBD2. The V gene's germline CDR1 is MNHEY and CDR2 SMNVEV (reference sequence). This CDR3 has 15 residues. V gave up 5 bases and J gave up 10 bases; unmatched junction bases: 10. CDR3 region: CASSRGLAGRGEQFF. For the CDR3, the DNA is TGTGCCAGCAGTAGAGGACTAGCGGGTCGAGGGGAGCAGTTCTTC.

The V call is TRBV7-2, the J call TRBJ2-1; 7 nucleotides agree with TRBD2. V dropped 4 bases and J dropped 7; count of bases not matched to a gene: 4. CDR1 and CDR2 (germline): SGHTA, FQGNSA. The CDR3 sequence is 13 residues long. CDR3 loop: CASSSTSRNEQFF. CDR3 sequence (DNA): TGTGCCAGCAGCTCGACTAGCAGAAATGAGCAGTTCTTC.

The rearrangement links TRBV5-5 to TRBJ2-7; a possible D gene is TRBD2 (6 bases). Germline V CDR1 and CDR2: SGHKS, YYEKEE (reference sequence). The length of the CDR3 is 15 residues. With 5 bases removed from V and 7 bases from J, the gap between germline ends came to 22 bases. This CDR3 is CASSPFSGAPWEQYF. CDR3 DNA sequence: TGTGCCAGCAGTCCCTTTTCGGGAGCGCCCTGGGAGCAGTACTTC.

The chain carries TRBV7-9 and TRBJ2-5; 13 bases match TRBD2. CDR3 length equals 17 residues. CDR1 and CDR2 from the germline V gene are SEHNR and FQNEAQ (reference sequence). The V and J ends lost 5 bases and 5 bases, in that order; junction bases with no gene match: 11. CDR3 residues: CASSPWTSGRTWETQYF. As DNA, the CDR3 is TGTGCCAGCAGCCCTTGGACTAGCGGGAGAACCTGGGAGACCCAGTACTTC.

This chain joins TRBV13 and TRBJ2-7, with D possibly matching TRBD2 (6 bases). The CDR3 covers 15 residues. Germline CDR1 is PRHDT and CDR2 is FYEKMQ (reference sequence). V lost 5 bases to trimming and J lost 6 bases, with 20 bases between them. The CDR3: CASSRDSPGGSEQYF. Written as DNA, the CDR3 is TGTGCCAGCAGCCGAGACAGTCCTGGGGGGTCCGAGCAGTACTTC.

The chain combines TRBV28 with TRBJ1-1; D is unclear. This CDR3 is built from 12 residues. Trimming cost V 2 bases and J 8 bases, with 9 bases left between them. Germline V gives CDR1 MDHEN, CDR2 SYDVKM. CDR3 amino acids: CASSLQVLEAFF. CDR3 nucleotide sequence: TGTGCCAGCAGTTTACAGGTACTGGAAGCTTTCTTT. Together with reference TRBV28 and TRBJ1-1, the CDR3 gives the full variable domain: DVKVTQSSRYLVKRTGEKVFLECVQDMDHENMFWYRQDPGLGLRLIYFSYDVKMKEKGDIPEGYSVSREKKERFSLILESASTNQTSMYLCASSLQVLEAFFGQGTRLTVV.

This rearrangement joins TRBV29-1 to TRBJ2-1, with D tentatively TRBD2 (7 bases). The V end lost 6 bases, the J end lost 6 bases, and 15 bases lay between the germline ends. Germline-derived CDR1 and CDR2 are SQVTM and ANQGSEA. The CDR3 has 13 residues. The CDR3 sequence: CSVQEGGGNEQFF. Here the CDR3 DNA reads TGCAGCGTCCAGGAGGGAGGGGGCAATGAGCAGTTCTTC.

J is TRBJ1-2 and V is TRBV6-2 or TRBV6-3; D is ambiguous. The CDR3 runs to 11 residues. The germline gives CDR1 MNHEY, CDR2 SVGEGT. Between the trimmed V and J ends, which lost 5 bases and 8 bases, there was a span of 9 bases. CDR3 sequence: CASSRGAGYTF. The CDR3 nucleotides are TGTGCCAGCAGTCGGGGAGCGGGCTACACCTTC.

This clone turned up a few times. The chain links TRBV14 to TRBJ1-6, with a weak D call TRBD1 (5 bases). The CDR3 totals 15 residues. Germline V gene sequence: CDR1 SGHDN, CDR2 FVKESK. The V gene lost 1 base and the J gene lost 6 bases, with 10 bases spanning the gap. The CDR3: CASSQGGRRNSPLHF. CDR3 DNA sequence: TGTGCCAGCAGCCAAGGGGGGAGGCGTAATTCACCCCTCCACTTT. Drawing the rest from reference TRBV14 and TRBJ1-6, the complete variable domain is EAGVTQFPSHSVIEKGQTVTLRCDPISGHDNLYWYRRVMGKEIKFLLHFVKESKQDESGMPNNRFLAERTGGTYSTLKVQPAELEDSGVYFCASSQGGRRNSPLHFGNGTRLTVT.